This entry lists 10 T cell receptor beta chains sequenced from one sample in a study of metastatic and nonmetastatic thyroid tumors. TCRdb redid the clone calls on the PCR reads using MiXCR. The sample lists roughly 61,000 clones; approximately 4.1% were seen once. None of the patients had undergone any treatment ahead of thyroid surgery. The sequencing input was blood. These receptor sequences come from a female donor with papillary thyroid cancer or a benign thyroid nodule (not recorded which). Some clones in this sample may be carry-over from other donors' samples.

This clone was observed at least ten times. The CDR3 DNA reads TGCGCCAGCAGCCGGGACACTGGGGCCAACGTCCTGACTTTC. Encoded protein: CASSRDTGANVLTF. V and J are TRBV5-1 and TRBJ2-6, with D possibly TRBD1 on 6 matching bases. Germline CDR1 is SGHRS and CDR2 is YFSETQ. Trimming pared 4 bases from V and 2 bases from J, leaving 7 bases between. CDR3 size: 14 residues.

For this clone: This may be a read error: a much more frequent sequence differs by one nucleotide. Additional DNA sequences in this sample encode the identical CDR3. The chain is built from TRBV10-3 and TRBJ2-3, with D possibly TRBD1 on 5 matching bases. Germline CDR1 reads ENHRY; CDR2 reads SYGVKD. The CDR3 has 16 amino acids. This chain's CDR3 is CAISESLLTVTDTQYF. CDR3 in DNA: TGTGCCATCAGCGAGTCCCTATTGACAGTCACAGATACGCAGTATTTT.

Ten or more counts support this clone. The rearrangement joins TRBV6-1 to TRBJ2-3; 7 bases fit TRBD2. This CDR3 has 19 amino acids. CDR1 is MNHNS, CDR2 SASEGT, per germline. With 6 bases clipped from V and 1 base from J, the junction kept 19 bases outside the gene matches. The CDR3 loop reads CASRNLAWAPAGGTDTQYF. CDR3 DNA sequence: TGTGCCAGCAGGAATCTAGCGTGGGCCCCCGCGGGGGGCACAGATACGCAGTATTTT.

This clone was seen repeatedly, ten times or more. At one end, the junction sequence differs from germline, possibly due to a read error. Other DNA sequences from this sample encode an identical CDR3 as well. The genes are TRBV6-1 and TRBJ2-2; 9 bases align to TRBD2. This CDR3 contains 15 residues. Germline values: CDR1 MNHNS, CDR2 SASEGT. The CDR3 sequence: CAVPGGGGGGGGLFF. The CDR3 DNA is TGTGCCGTCCCCGGAGGCGGGGGGGGGGGCGGGGGGCTGTTTTTT.

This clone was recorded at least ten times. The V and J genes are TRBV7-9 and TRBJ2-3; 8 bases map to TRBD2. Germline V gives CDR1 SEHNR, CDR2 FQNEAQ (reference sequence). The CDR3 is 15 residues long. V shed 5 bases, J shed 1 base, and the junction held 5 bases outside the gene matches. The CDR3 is CASSLPTSGTDTQYF. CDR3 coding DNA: TGTGCCAGCAGCCTACCGACTAGCGGCACAGATACGCAGTATTTT.

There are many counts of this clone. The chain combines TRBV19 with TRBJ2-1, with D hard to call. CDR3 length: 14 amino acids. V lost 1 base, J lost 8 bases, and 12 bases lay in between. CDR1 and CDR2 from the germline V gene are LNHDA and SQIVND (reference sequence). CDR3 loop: CASSIGYQVDEQFF. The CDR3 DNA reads TGTGCCAGTAGTATAGGATATCAAGTTGATGAGCAGTTCTTC.

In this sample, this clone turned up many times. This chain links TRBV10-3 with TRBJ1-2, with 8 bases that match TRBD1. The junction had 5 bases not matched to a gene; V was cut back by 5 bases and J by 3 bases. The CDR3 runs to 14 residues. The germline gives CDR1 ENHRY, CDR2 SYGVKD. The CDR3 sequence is CAISTGTGDYGYTF. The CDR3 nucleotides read TGTGCCATCAGTACCGGGACAGGAGACTATGGCTACACCTTC.

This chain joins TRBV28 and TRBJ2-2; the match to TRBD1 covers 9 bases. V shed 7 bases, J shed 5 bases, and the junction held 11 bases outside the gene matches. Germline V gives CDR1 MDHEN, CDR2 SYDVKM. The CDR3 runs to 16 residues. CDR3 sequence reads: CASISFDRGGTGELFF. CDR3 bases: TGTGCCAGCATATCATTCGACAGGGGGGGAACCGGGGAGCTGTTTTTT.

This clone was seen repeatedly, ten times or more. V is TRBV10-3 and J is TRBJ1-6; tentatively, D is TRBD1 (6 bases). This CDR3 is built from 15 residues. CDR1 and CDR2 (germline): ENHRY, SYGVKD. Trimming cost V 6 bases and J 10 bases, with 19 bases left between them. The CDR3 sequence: CAISAKDSGGSPLHF. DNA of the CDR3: TGTGCCATCAGCGCTAAGGACAGCGGGGGATCACCCCTCCACTTT.

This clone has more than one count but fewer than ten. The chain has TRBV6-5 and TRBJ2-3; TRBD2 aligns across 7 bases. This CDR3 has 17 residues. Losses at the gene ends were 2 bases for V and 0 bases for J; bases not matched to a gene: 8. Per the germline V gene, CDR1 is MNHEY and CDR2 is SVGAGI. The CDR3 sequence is CASSYPVVAGSTDTQYF. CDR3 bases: TGTGCCAGCAGTTACCCGGTGGTAGCGGGTAGCACAGATACGCAGTATTTT.